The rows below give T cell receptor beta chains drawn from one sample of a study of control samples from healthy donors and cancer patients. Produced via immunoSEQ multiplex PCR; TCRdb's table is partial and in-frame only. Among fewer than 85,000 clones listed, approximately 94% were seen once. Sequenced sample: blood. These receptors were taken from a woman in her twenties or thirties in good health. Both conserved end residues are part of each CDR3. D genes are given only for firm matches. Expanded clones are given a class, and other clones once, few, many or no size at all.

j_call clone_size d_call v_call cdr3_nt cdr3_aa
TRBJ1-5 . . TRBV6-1 TGTGCCAGCAGTGAGAACGCCCTTACGGACGGATTAAATCAGCCCCAGCATTTT CASSENALTDGLNQPQHF
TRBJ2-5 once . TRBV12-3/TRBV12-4 TGTGCCAGCAGTCTACCAACGGGGACCCAGTACTTC CASSLPTGTQYF
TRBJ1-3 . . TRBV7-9 TGTGCCAGCAGCCAACTAACAGGGAATTCTGGAAACACCATATATTTT CASSQLTGNSGNTIYF
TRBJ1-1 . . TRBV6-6 TGTGCCAGCTCGGCTTTGGTTACTGAAGCTTTCTTT CASSALVTEAFF
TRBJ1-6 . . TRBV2 TGTGCCAGCAGGAGGAAAGGGGGGAATTCACCCCTCCACTTT CASRRKGGNSPLHF
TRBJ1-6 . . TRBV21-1 TGTGCCAGCAGCAAAGTTGAGGGGGGGGATTCACCCCTCCACTTT CASSKVEGGDSPLHF
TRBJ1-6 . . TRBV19 TGTGCCAGTAGAGCCTTGAGCTCCTATAATTCACCCCTCCACTTT CASRALSSYNSPLHF
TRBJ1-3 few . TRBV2 TGTGCCAGCAGTTCAGGGTACTCTGGAAACACCATATATTTT CASSSGYSGNTIYF
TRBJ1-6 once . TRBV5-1 TGCGCCCCCCGTGGGATCGGCAATTCACCCCTCCACTTT CAPRGIGNSPLHF
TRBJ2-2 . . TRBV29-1 TGCAGCGTTGAATGGGGCAGCGGGGAGCTGTTTTTT CSVEWGSGELFF
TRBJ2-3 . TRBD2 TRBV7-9 TGTGCCAGCAGCTTAGTGCGGGGGTCCTCGGAGGATACGCAGTATTTT CASSLVRGSSEDTQYF
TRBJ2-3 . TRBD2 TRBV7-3 TGTGCCAGCAGCTTAAACCCTAGCGGGGGTCCCGGGGCAGATACGCAGTATTTT CASSLNPSGGPGADTQYF
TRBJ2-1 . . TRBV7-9 TGTGCCAGCAGCCCCGTGTGGGGGCCATACAATGAGCAGTTCTTC CASSPVWGPYNEQFF
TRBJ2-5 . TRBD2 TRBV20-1 TGCAGTGCTAGTCGGCTAGCGGGGGAACAAGAGACCCAGTACTTC CSASRLAGEQETQYF
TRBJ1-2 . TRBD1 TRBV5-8 TGTGCCAGCAGCTCTCAGGGGGCGCGGAGGTATGGCTACACCTTC CASSSQGARRYGYTF
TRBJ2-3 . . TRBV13 TGTGCCAGCAGCTCACAGGAGAAGCGACCACGGGGCACAGATACGCAGTATTTT CASSSQEKRPRGTDTQYF
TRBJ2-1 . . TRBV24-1 TGTGCCACCGGTGGTGCCAAGGGGGGTTACAATGAGCAGTTCTTC CATGGAKGGYNEQFF
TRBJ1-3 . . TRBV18 TGTGCCAGCTCACCAGGCTCGGAAAACACCATATATTTT CASSPGSENTIYF
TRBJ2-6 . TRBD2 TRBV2 TGTGCCAGCAGTGACGGGGGGTCTGGGGCCAACGTCCTGACTTTC CASSDGGSGANVLTF
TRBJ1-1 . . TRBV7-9 TGTGCCAGCAGCTTCGGTGAGACAGGACGAGCTTTCTTT CASSFGETGRAFF
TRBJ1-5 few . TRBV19 TGTGCCAGCTCCAGCAGGATTGGGCCCCAGCATTTT CASSSRIGPQHF
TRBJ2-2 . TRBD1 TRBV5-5 TGTGCCAGCACCCAGGGGGCGAACACCGGGGAGCTGTTTTTT CASTQGANTGELFF
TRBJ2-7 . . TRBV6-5 TGTGCCAGCAGTTCCCAGCGTCGGGAGCAGTACTTC CASSSQRREQYF
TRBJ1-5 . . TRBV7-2 TGTGCCAGCAGCCCCGACGGGAATCAGCCCCAGCATTTT CASSPDGNQPQHF
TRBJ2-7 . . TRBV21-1 TGTGCCAGCAGCAAGCCCCAAGGGACAGTTTACGAGCAGTACTTC CASSKPQGTVYEQYF
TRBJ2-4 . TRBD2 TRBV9 TGTGCCAGCAGCTCTACGGGGGGGCTTAAAAACATTCAGTACTTC CASSSTGGLKNIQYF
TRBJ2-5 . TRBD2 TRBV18 TGTGCCAGCTCACTCTCGGCGGGGGGGTTTCAAGAGACCCAGTACTTC CASSLSAGGFQETQYF
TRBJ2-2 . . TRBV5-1 TGCGCCAGCAGCTTGGAACACAGGGCCCCCGGGGAGCTGTTTTTT CASSLEHRAPGELFF
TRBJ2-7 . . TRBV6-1 TGTGCCAGCAGTGAGACGGGGGTTTGGGCAGGGGGCTACGAGCAGTACTTC CASSETGVWAGGYEQYF
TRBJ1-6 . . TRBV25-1 TGTGCCAGCAGACGGGAATATAATTCACCCCTCCACTTT CASRREYNSPLHF
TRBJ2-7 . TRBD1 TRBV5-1 TGCGCCAGCAGCTGGGACAGGGCAGTCGAGCAGTACTTC CASSWDRAVEQYF
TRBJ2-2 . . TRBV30 TGTGCCTCAGTCGGGGAGCTGTTTTTT CASVGELFF
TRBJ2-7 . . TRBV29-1 TGCAGCGGGCGGACAGACTACGAGCAGTACTTC CSGRTDYEQYF
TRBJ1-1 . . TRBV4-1 TGCGCCAGCAGCCTAAGACCAGCCGGTGAAGCTTTCTTT CASSLRPAGEAFF
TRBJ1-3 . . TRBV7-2 TGTGCCAGCAGCCCGGATACGGTCAACACCATATATTTT CASSPDTVNTIYF
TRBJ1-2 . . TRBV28 TGTGCCAGCAAGGTGGGGGCCTATGGCTACACCTTC CASKVGAYGYTF
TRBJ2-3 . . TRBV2 TGTGCCAGCAGTGTGGACCAGTCCACAGATACGCAGTATTTT CASSVDQSTDTQYF
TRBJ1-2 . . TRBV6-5 TGTGCCAGCAGTTACGACTCTAACTATGGCTACACCTTC CASSYDSNYGYTF
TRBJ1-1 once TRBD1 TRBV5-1 TGCGCCAGCACTGCGGGACAGATGAACACTGAAGCTTTCTTT CASTAGQMNTEAFF
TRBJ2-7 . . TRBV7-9 TGTGCCAGCAGCTTAGCGAACGGACCGACCTACGAGCAGTACTTC CASSLANGPTYEQYF
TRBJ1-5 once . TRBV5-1 TGCGCCAGCAGCTTGTCAGGGCTGGGCAATCAGCCCCAGCATTTT CASSLSGLGNQPQHF
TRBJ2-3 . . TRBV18 TGTGCCAGCTCACCCCGGGGGCAAGATAGAGATACGCAGTATTTT CASSPRGQDRDTQYF
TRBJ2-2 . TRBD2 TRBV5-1 TGCGCCCGCAGCGCGGGACTCGCGGGGGGGAACACCGGGGAGCTGTTTTTT CARSAGLAGGNTGELFF
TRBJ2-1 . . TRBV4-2 TGTGCCAGCAGCCAAGATCCGGTGGACACGGACAATGAGCAGTTCTTC CASSQDPVDTDNEQFF
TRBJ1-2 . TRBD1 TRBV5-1 TGCGCCAGCAGCTCGACCCCGACAGGGCGCTATGGCTACACCTTC CASSSTPTGRYGYTF
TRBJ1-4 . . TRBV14 TGTGCCAGCAGCCTGTCGGGGGAAAAACTGTTTTTT CASSLSGEKLFF
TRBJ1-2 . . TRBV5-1 TGCGCCAGCAGCGCATCACCGGGGGAGTACTATGGCTACACCTTC CASSASPGEYYGYTF
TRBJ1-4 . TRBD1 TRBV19 TGTGCCAGTAGGCCCAGGGGGCAAAATGAAAAACTGTTTTTT CASRPRGQNEKLFF